The text below deals with one T cell receptor beta chain. Produced via immunoSEQ multiplex PCR; TCRdb's table is partial and in-frame only. The sample records around 76,000 clones, approximately 97% being singletons. This record comes from a study of technical replicates of blood from several donors. The V and J ends lost 3 bases and 0 bases respectively, with 14 bases between them. CDR1 and CDR2 (germline): KGHSH, LQKENI. The CDR3 consists of 16 residues. Sequencing used T cells isolated from PBMCs. The chain joins TRBV18 to TRBJ1-1; no definite D call. The receptor was isolated from a human donor in good health. The DNA of the CDR3 is TGTGCCAGCTCACCCCGCGATCCGATCATGAACACTGAAGCTTTCTTT. This encodes CASSPRDPIMNTEAFF.